This passage covers 5 T cell receptor beta chains from one sample sequenced in a study of technical replicates of blood from four donors (dated 2017 in TCRdb). Library prep was done by the immunoSEQ multiplex PCR assay. The clones in this table, taken by TCRdb from immuneACCESS, are in-frame only. Not every clone is retained; where verified, under half of the shortfall comes from an unresolved V gene, and the cause of the rest is unknown. The sample table records roughly 76,000 clones; around 90% of these occur just once. 0.3% to 0.45% of the sample comes from the top ten. Sequenced input: T cells isolated from PBMCs. These receptors were obtained from a human donor in good health. Some clones in this sample may be carry-over from other donors' samples.

The chain recombines TRBV29-1 with TRBJ2-5, with D maybe TRBD2 (5 bases). Trimming removed 2 bases at V and 3 bases at J, with 10 bases between. Looked up from germline, CDR1 is SQVTM and CDR2 is ANQGSEA. This CDR3 has 13 residues. The CDR3 protein is CSVELRRKETQYF. DNA for the CDR3: TGCAGCGTTGAATTGAGGAGGAAAGAGACCCAGTACTTC.

This clone was observed once. The chain combines TRBV11-3 with TRBJ2-1; D is possibly TRBD2 (5 bases). This CDR3 is built from 12 residues. The V and J ends lost 4 bases and 12 bases respectively, with 13 bases between them. The germline V gene encodes CDR1 SGHNT and CDR2 YENEEA. DNA for the CDR3: TGTGCCAGCAGCTCAGTACGGGGAATGCAGTTCTTC. Translated, it gives CASSSVRGMQFF. The variable domain in full, with the rest retrieved from reference TRBV11-3 and TRBJ2-1, is EAGVVQSPRYKIIEKKQPVAFWCNPISGHNTLYWYLQNLGQGPELLIRYENEEAVDDSQLPKDRFSAERLKGVDSTLKIQPAELGDSAVYLCASSSVRGMQFFGPGTRLTVL.

J is TRBJ2-3 and V is TRBV9; TRBD2 is a possible D gene (6 bases). CDR1 is SGDLS, CDR2 YYNGEE, per germline. This CDR3 has 15 amino acids. V was clipped by 0 bases and J by 4 bases, with 12 bases between them. CDR3 sequence: CASSVVLPGADTQYF. The CDR3 nucleotides read TGTGCCAGCAGCGTAGTCCTCCCGGGGGCAGATACGCAGTATTTT.

CDR3 DNA sequence: TGTGCCAGTAGTGCCGGACTAGCGGGCTCCTACGAGCAGTACTTC. This codes for CASSAGLAGSYEQYF. The chain carries TRBV19 and TRBJ2-7; 11 bases are shared with TRBD2. The length of the CDR3 is 15 residues. The J segment lost 0 bases and the V segment lost 5 bases, leaving 3 bases of the junction unmatched. Germline CDR1 reads LNHDA; CDR2 reads SQIVND (reference sequence). The full variable domain, in which reference TRBV19 and TRBJ2-7 provide the parts outside the CDR3, is DGGITQSPKYLFRKEGQNVTLSCEQNLNHDAMYWYRQDPGQGLRLIYYSQIVNDFQKGDIAEGYSVSREKKESFPLTVTSAQKNPTAFYLCASSAGLAGSYEQYFGPGTRLTVT.

CDR3 sequence: CSVEASTDTQYF. The CDR3 DNA reads as TGCAGCGTTGAAGCATCCACAGATACGCAGTATTTT. The rearrangement links TRBV29-1 to TRBJ2-3, with no clear D. This CDR3 spans 12 amino acids. Trimming took 1 base from V and 2 from J, leaving 4 bases between them. The germline CDR1 and CDR2 sequences are SQVTM and ANQGSEA.